This T cell receptor beta chain was sequenced in a study of cytomegalovirus exposure and HLA in healthy donors. Study outcomes and limitations: In a later analysis, at a false discovery rate of 0.05, 16,951 TCR beta sequences matched HLA alleles.

The germline V and J ends were trimmed by 4 bases and 4 bases, with 14 bases remaining between them. Germline lookup yields CDR1 SGHDT and CDR2 YYEEEE. The CDR3 contains 14 residues. In the case of this clone: Its antigen is as yet unknown.

Primers included in the PCR were 60 Vbeta and 13 Jbeta primers. Clones were sequenced by immunoSEQ multiplex PCR, and TCRdb holds only the in-frame ones, with some missing. The profile shows about 170,000 clones, approximately 77% of them singletons. The origin of this receptor is a male donor in good health and CMV-seronegative. The specimen was PBMCs. The J gene is TRBJ1-1, the V gene TRBV5-6; tentative D call: TRBD1 (6 bases). This CDR3 reads CASSDYRVGTEAFF. In DNA form, the CDR3 reads TGTGCCAGCAGCGACTACAGGGTTGGCACTGAAGCTTTCTTT.